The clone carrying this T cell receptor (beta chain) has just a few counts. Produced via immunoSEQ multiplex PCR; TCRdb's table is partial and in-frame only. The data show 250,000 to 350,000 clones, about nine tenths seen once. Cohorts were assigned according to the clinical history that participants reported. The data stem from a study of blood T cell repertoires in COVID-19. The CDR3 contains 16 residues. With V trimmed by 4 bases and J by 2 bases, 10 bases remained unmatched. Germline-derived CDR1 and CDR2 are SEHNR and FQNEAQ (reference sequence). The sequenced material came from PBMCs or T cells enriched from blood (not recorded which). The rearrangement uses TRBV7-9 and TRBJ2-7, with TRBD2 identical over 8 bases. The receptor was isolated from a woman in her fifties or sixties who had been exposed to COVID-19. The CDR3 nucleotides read TGTGCCAGCAGCTCCCCCGGGGAGCGGGGGCCCTACGAGCAGTACTTC. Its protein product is CASSSPGERGPYEQYF.